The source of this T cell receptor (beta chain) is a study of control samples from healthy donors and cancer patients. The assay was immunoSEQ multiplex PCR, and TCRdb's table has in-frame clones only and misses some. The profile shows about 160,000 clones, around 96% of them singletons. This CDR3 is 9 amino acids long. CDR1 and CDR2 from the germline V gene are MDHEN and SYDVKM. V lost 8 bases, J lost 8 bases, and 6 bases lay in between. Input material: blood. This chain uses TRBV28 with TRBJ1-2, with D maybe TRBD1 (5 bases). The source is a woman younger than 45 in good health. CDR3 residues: CASGAGYTF. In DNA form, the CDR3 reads TGTGCCAGCGGGGCCGGCTACACCTTC.